This T cell receptor (beta chain) originates from a study of control samples from healthy donors and cancer patients. The table lists this clone with a count of one. The repertoire was sequenced with immunoSEQ multiplex PCR; TCRdb's copy has only in-frame clones and lacks some. The sample carries about 82,000 clones, around 87% recorded once. Germline V gives CDR1 GTSNPN, CDR2 SVGIG (reference sequence). V lost 0 bases, J lost 8 bases, and 16 bases lay in between. The CDR3 loop spans 14 amino acids. The chain is built from TRBV30 and TRBJ1-2; the D is unclear. The clonotype comes from a man over 45 in good health. Sequenced input: blood. In DNA, the CDR3 is TGTGCCTGGAGTGTACAGTTGGCTTCAGAGGGCTACACCTTC. Its translation is CAWSVQLASEGYTF.